This is a list of T cell receptor beta chains from one sample in a study of cytomegalovirus exposure and HLA in healthy donors. TCRdb's table, derived via immunoSEQ multiplex PCR, lists solely in-frame clones and lacks some. The sample includes some 190,000 clones, about four fifths of them seen just once. Sequencing was performed on PBMCs. The source of these receptors is a woman in her fifties or sixties in good health and CMV-seronegative. Each CDR3 is given with its conserved first and last residue.

v_gene	j_gene	CDR3aa
TRBV11-2	TRBJ1-2	CASSLDQGISYGYTF
TRBV6-1	TRBJ1-1	CASSLDNLNTEAFF
TRBV28	TRBJ2-7	CASSSYRGWYF
TRBV5-6	TRBJ2-2	CASSLYTGVDTGELFF
TRBV6-4	TRBJ1-2	CASSDFSGGHYGYTF
TRBV18	TRBJ1-2	CASSPDTVTYGYTF
TRBV13	TRBJ2-2	CASSFDITGELFF
TRBV9	TRBJ2-7	CASSVGSSYEQYF
TRBV5-6	TRBJ1-1	CASSLMGQYTEAFF
TRBV5-6	TRBJ2-7	CASSLEMGLSYEQYF
TRBV2	TRBJ2-1	CASSPVGTYNEQFF
TRBV18	TRBJ1-2	CASSRIQTGGNYGYTF
TRBV5-1	TRBJ2-2	CASSLERGGQIAGTGELFF
TRBV7-9	TRBJ1-2	CASSLGGVNYGYTF
TRBV2	TRBJ2-1	CASSFPSGGGNEQFF
TRBV7-2	TRBJ1-6	CASSTPLGGSSPLHF
TRBV28	TRBJ1-1	CASSSVGKGDTEAFF
TRBV5-1	TRBJ1-3	CASSLGQASSGNTIYF
TRBV27	TRBJ1-2	CASSFNRYNGYTF
TRBV7-9	TRBJ2-5	CASSPLAGGRQETQYF
TRBV6-4	TRBJ1-5	CASSPGGGNQPQHF
TRBV7-2	TRBJ1-3	CASSSGVSGNTIYF
TRBV5-1	TRBJ2-1	CASSLLAGGRYNEQFF
TRBV6-1	TRBJ2-3	CASSGGAALWDTQYF
TRBV28	TRBJ1-5	CASTGTRNQPQHF
TRBV29-1	TRBJ1-2	CSVESPGDGYTF
TRBV7-9	TRBJ2-5	CASSPSGSGGETQYF
TRBV6-1	TRBJ2-1	CASSTGLDFGNEQFF
TRBV5-1	TRBJ2-7	CASSPTTGRYEQYF